The next 2 T cell receptor beta chains were all read from a single sample in a study of blood T cell repertoires in COVID-19. Profiled with immunoSEQ multiplex PCR; TCRdb holds only in-frame clones, not every one. This sample yields under 85,000 clones, of which about 81% are seen a single time; more than 15% belongs to the top ten. Sequences were obtained from peripheral blood. Every receptor here comes from a man aged 80 or over with acute or convalescent COVID-19.

This chain joins TRBV5-1 and TRBJ2-3, with a possible D match to TRBD2 (6 bases). The CDR3 is 15 residues long. Trimming pared 4 bases from V and 0 bases from J, leaving 12 bases between. Per the germline V gene, CDR1 is SGHRS and CDR2 is YFSETQ. The CDR3 nucleotides read TGCGCCAGCAGCACCGGGACTGTTAGCACAGATACGCAGTATTTT. Translation gives CASSTGTVSTDTQYF.

The chain is built from TRBV6-6 and TRBJ1-1; D is ambiguous. V shed 2 bases and J shed 7 bases, with 8 bases lying between them. CDR3 length: 12 amino acids. Germline V gene lookup returns CDR1 MNHNY and CDR2 SVGAGI (reference sequence). This chain's CDR3 is CASSYARVEAFF. The DNA of the CDR3 is TGTGCCAGCAGTTACGCACGGGTTGAAGCTTTCTTT.